This T cell receptor beta chain was retrieved from a study of T cells in Graves' hyperthyroidism and ophthalmopathy. Overall study: Specimen type is peripheral blood, collected at initial diagnosis prior to any treatment. Findings and caveats of the study: Among clonotypes expanded in thyroid above 0.001, most were also found in blood. Ophthalmopathy was distinguished from stable hyperthyroidism by 13 V-J signatures.

Amplification of TCR beta CDR3 regions was performed using RNA transcripts as template. Initially, a first-round RT-PCR of the TCR CDR3 employed the HTBI primer set. Each CDR3 protein gets one entry after TCRdb re-called the multiplex PCR reads with MiXCR. The sample has 750,000 to 900,000 distinct CDR3 sequences, approximately 40% seen once; the top ten hold about 9%. Germline CDR1 and CDR2: MGHDK and SYGVNS. The V segment lost 6 bases and the J segment 7 bases; nucleotides outside the gene matches: 5. This CDR3 has 14 amino acids. The definition of stable Graves' hyperthyroidism was no ophthalmopathy progression within 18 months. Points on this clonotype: Antigen: not known.

The clonotype comes from a man younger than 35 with Graves' hyperthyroidism. The chain recombines TRBV25-1 with TRBJ1-5, with 11 bases matching TRBD1. The sample consisted of blood. CDR3 sequence: CASSRDRGEQPQHF. As DNA, the CDR3 is TGTGCCAGCAGCAGGGACAGGGGGGAACAGCCCCAGCATTTT.